The source of this TCR beta chain is a study of T cells after yellow fever vaccination. This clonotype was counted at least ten times. Its antigen is not known. The 5'RACE template-switching step produced TCR cDNA and added a universal primer site and UMIs. TCRdb reprocessed the 5' RACE reads with MiXCR, giving one entry per CDR3 protein. The sample contains 300,000 or so distinct CDR3 sequences, roughly 6.8% of which appear only once. Notes on the study in general: Few clonotypes appeared in both CD4 and CD8 compartments. Most primary-vaccination clones recurred post-booster (approximately 96% CD4, around 86% CD8).

The CDR3 totals 17 residues. Germline assignment: CDR1 SGHAT and CDR2 FQNNGV. Deletions cut 0 bases from V and 0 bases from J, with 12 bases between. The chain is built from TRBV11-2 and TRBJ2-1; unclear D gene. The source was PBMCs, collected roughly 46 days after the first yellow fever vaccination. The sequence was collected from a young man who received the YFV17D yellow fever vaccine. CDR3 sequence: CASSLDWNEGSYNEQFF. The CDR3 coding sequence is TGTGCCAGCAGCTTAGATTGGAACGAAGGCTCCTACAATGAGCAGTTCTTC.